This T cell receptor (beta chain) stems from a study of blood T cell repertoires in COVID-19. Study at large: The United States, Italy and Spain supplied acute and convalescent COVID-19 samples.

As for this clone: Other DNA sequences in the sample encode the same CDR3.

The CDR3 is 14 residues long. Germline loops: CDR1 MNHNS, CDR2 SASEGT. The V and J ends lost 1 base and 0 bases respectively, with 4 bases between them. This table comes from immunoSEQ multiplex PCR, and its TCRdb copy is limited to in-frame clones, with some not included. The repertoire holds around 140,000 clones, with roughly three quarters as singletons. Sequencing input: peripheral blood. The TCR originated in a woman aged 60-75 years with acute or convalescent COVID-19. The V and J genes are TRBV6-1 and TRBJ1-5; no firm D call. DNA for the CDR3: TGTGCCAGCAGTGAAGGGCATAGCAATCAGCCCCAGCATTTT. This translates into CASSEGHSNQPQHF.